This T cell receptor beta chain was captured by sequencing in a study of cytotoxic CD8 clonotypes in ibrutinib-treated CLL. Study results and limitations: Ibrutinib response saw clonality rise, and progression saw it return toward baseline.

Using immunoSEQ multiplex PCR, the repertoire was profiled, and TCRdb retains in-frame clones only, with some absent. The repertoire includes tens of thousands of clones, approximately 87% of them detected once, and more than 30% sits in the top ten. To note about this clone: Its antigen is unknown.

This CDR3 comprises 17 residues. Trimming took 3 bases from V and 1 from J; bases not matched to a gene: 12. Germline V lookup: CDR1 SGHVS, CDR2 FQNEAQ. The chain joins TRBV7-8 to TRBJ2-7; 7 nucleotides align to TRBD2. This TCR came from a human donor with chronic lymphocytic leukemia. Sequenced here: PBMCs, sampled after 24 months of ibrutinib treatment. In nucleotides, the CDR3 is TGTGCCAGCAGCTTCAGTGTCGGAGGGAGGGCGTCCTACGAGCAGTACTTC. Amino acids: CASSFSVGGRASYEQYF.